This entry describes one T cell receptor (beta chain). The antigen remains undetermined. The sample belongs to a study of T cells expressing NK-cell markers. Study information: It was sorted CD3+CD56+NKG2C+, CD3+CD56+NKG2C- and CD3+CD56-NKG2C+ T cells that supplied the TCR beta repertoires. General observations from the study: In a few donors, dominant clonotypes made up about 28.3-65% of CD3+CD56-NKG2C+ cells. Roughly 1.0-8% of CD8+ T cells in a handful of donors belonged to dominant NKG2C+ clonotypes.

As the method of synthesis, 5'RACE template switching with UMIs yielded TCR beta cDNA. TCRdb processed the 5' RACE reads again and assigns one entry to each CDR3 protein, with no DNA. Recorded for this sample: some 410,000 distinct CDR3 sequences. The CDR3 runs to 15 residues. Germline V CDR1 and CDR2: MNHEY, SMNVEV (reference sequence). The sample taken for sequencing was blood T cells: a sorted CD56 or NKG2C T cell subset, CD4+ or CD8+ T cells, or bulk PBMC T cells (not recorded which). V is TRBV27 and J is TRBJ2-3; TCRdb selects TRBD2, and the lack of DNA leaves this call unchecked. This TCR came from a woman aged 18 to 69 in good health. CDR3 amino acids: CASSLLAGPTDTQYF.